Below are 3 T cell receptor beta chains sequenced from a single sample in a study of blood T cell repertoires in COVID-19 (dated by TCRdb to 2018 to 2020). Library preparation employed the immunoSEQ multiplex PCR assay. Held by TCRdb, this immuneACCESS table contains in-frame sequences only and omits some clones. Under half of the omission traces to an unresolved V gene where checked; the cause of the rest is unknown. Within this sample are 250,000 to 400,000 clones, with under 90% of them counted one time only. Under 3% of the sample is held by the ten biggest clonotypes. Sequenced input: peripheral blood. Source of these receptors: a woman aged 25 to 39 with COVID-19, enrolled during active disease.

This clone was found once. This chain joins TRBV5-6 and TRBJ1-4, with TRBD1 matching 9 bases. CDR1 and CDR2 (germline): SGHDT, YYEEEE. This CDR3 is built from 16 residues. The ends lost 0 bases at V and 3 bases at J; junction bases unmatched: 3. CDR3 region: CASSLAGQGPNEKLFF. In nucleotides, the CDR3 is TGTGCCAGCAGCTTGGCGGGACAGGGACCTAATGAAAAACTGTTTTTT.

The V and J genes are TRBV7-2 and TRBJ2-2; D is possibly TRBD1 (5 bases). The CDR3 length is 16 residues. Looked up from germline, CDR1 is SGHTA and CDR2 is FQGNSA. The V end was cut by 3 bases, the J end by 0 bases, with 11 bases between. CDR3 sequence reads: CASSFIGQTNTGELFF. Written as DNA, the CDR3 is TGTGCCAGCAGCTTTATTGGACAAACGAACACCGGGGAGCTGTTTTTT.

Written as DNA, the CDR3 is TGCGCCAGCAGCTTGGACAGGGGAACACCTAATGAAAAACTGTTTTTT. This translates into CASSLDRGTPNEKLFF. V and J are TRBV5-1 and TRBJ1-4, with 7 positions matching TRBD1. This CDR3 is 16 amino acids long. Trimming took 0 bases from V and 3 from J; bases not matched to a gene: 5. The V gene's germline CDR1 is SGHRS and CDR2 YFSETQ.